These 26 T cell receptor beta chains came from one sample sequenced in a study of shared clonotypes between healthy human individuals. TCRdb keeps only in-frame clones here, not all; method: immunoSEQ multiplex PCR. The sample contains about 600,000 clones, around 97% of which appear only once. The sample consisted of naive CD4+ T cells sorted from blood. As to subset: CD45RA+ positively selected. The source of these receptors is a woman in her twenties or thirties in good health.

The chain employs TRBV4-1 and TRBJ2-7; D is ambiguous. Germline CDR1 and CDR2: MGHRA and YSYEKL. The CDR3 is 16 residues long. V was trimmed by 1 base and J by 0 bases, leaving 13 bases between them. The CDR3 loop is CASSQGGLATSYEQYF. As DNA, the CDR3 is TGCGCCAGCAGCCAAGGTGGTCTCGCTACCTCCTACGAGCAGTACTTC.

The genes are TRBV2 and TRBJ1-1; no clear D gene. The CDR3 has 14 amino acids. From germline, CDR1 is SNHLY and CDR2 FYNNEI. Trimming took 2 bases from V and 0 from J, leaving 7 bases between them. The CDR3 bases are TGTGCCAGCAGTGAATTTTCAGTGAACACTGAAGCTTTCTTT. Protein product: CASSEFSVNTEAFF.

The V and J genes are TRBV27 and TRBJ1-5; D call uncertain. Trimming took 5 bases from V and 9 from J, leaving 2 bases between them. The germline CDR1 and CDR2 sequences are MNHEY and SMNVEV (reference sequence). CDR3 length: 9 residues. Written as DNA, the CDR3 is TGTGCCAGCAGTCTGCCCCAGCATTTT. It codes for CASSLPQHF.

The chain employs TRBV2 and TRBJ2-1; D gene ambiguous. The CDR3 has 14 residues. V lost 2 bases and J lost 5, with 10 bases in between. The germline V gene has CDR1 SNHLY and CDR2 FYNNEI. Written as DNA, the CDR3 is TGTGCCAGCAGTGAATTGTCTTATAACAATGAGCAGTTCTTC. Protein: CASSELSYNNEQFF.

The V call is TRBV25-1, the J call TRBJ1-6, with D perhaps TRBD1 (5 bases). This CDR3 is built from 15 residues. Trimming shortened V by 1 base and J by 7 bases, and 11 bases separated the two germline ends. Germline V gives CDR1 MGHDK, CDR2 SYGVNS. Here the CDR3 reads CASSESPGNNSPLHF. CDR3 in DNA: TGTGCCAGCAGTGAATCTCCAGGGAACAATTCACCCCTCCACTTT.

The V and J genes are TRBV18 and TRBJ2-2; D possibly corresponds to TRBD2 (5 bases). The germline V and J ends were trimmed by 2 bases and 7 bases, with 11 bases remaining between them. The CDR3 extends over 14 amino acids. The V gene's germline CDR1 is KGHSH and CDR2 LQKENI. The CDR3, as DNA: TGTGCCAGCTCACCAACAGCGGACCACGGGGAGCTGTTTTTT. This gives the protein CASSPTADHGELFF.

The rearrangement joins TRBV28 to TRBJ2-7; D not certain. Germline V gene data show CDR1 as MDHEN and CDR2 as SYDVKM. The CDR3 runs to 15 residues. The V end lost 5 bases, the J end lost 2 bases, and 16 bases lay between the germline ends. CDR3 in DNA: TGTGCCAGCAGTCCTCCTATTAGAAGTCCCTACGAGCAGTACTTC. Amino acids: CASSPPIRSPYEQYF. The whole variable domain, filled in from reference TRBV28 and TRBJ2-7, reads DVKVTQSSRYLVKRTGEKVFLECVQDMDHENMFWYRQDPGLGLRLIYFSYDVKMKEKGDIPEGYSVSREKKERFSLILESASTNQTSMYLCASSPPIRSPYEQYFGPGTRLTVT.

This clone was counted only a few times. The rearrangement uses TRBV6-1 and TRBJ1-5; possible D gene TRBD1, 5 bases. The CDR3 contains 13 residues. Trimming stripped 5 bases from V and 7 bases from J, with 12 bases between. Germline loops: CDR1 MNHNS, CDR2 SASEGT. CDR3 DNA: TGTGCCAGCAGTCCGGTGGGGGTACAGCCCCAGCATTTT. This gives the protein CASSPVGVQPQHF.

The chain carries TRBV23-1 and TRBJ1-1; the D is unclear. TRBV23-1 is given ORF status, its function remaining uncertain. The CDR3 length is 19 residues. Trimming pared 0 bases from V and 1 base from J, leaving 21 bases between. CDR3 sequence: CASSQSAPDLGQPNTEAFF. CDR3 bases: TGCGCCAGCAGTCAATCGGCCCCCGACCTAGGGCAGCCGAACACTGAAGCTTTCTTT.

This chain joins TRBV7-2 and TRBJ2-7, with a possible D match to TRBD1 (6 bases). The CDR3 loop spans 14 amino acids. Between the trimmed V and J ends, which lost 2 bases and 4 bases, there was a span of 12 bases. Per germline, CDR1 SGHTA and CDR2 FQGNSA. The CDR3 DNA is TGTGCCAGCAGCTTATTCAGGGGCATGTACGAGCAGTACTTC. It codes for CASSLFRGMYEQYF.

The rearrangement uses TRBV6-5 and TRBJ2-2, with TRBD1 as a possible D gene (6 bases). Trimming stripped 6 bases from V and 2 bases from J, with 13 bases between. The germline CDR1 and CDR2 sequences are MNHEY and SVGAGI. The CDR3 spans 15 residues. CDR3 bases: TGTGCCAGCAGGAATCCGGGACACAACACCGGGGAGCTGTTTTTT. Its protein product is CASRNPGHNTGELFF.

The V and J genes are TRBV28 and TRBJ2-1; 7 nucleotides line up with TRBD2. The germline V gene has CDR1 MDHEN and CDR2 SYDVKM. The CDR3 totals 14 residues. V shed 6 bases and J 9 bases; nucleotides not matched to a gene: 11. The CDR3 sequence is CASRASGSRSEQFF. Here the CDR3 DNA reads TGTGCCAGCAGAGCTAGCGGATCAAGGAGTGAGCAGTTCTTC.

The chain links TRBV28 to TRBJ2-2, with TRBD2 as a possible D gene (6 bases). Trimming pared 3 bases from V and 4 bases from J, leaving 15 bases between. Germline loops: CDR1 MDHEN, CDR2 SYDVKM. The CDR3 is made up of 16 amino acids. The CDR3 DNA follows: TGTGCCAGCAGTTTGTCCGCGGCGGGGAGCACCGGGGAGCTGTTTTTT. Residues: CASSLSAAGSTGELFF.

V usage is TRBV25-1 and J usage is TRBJ2-5; D uncertain. This CDR3 spans 12 amino acids. Germline V gene data show CDR1 as MGHDK and CDR2 as SYGVNS. The germline V and J ends were trimmed by 1 base and 7 bases, with 7 bases remaining between them. In DNA, the CDR3 is TGTGCCAGCAGTGAATTGGGATCGACCCAGTACTTC. It specifies CASSELGSTQYF.

The chain employs TRBV6-1 and TRBJ2-5; 7 bases match TRBD1. The CDR3 extends over 15 amino acids. The V gene end was trimmed by 7 bases and the J gene end by 0 bases; junction bases not matched to a gene: 8. The V gene's germline CDR1 is MNHNS and CDR2 SASEGT. The chain's CDR3 is CASTLQGSYQETQYF. CDR3 DNA sequence: TGTGCCAGCACCCTACAGGGGTCATACCAAGAGACCCAGTACTTC.

The rearrangement links TRBV19 to TRBJ1-4; D remains ambiguous. CDR3 length: 16 amino acids. V lost 5 bases to trimming and J lost 8 bases, with 21 bases between them. In germline, CDR1 is LNHDA, CDR2 SQIVND (reference sequence). The CDR3 DNA sequence: TGTGCCAGTAGTCCACCAGGCACTGGAGATAGAGAAAAACTGTTTTTT. It encodes CASSPPGTGDREKLFF.

This clone was observed a single time. This sample includes further DNA sequences coding for the same CDR3. The chain uses TRBV6-1 and TRBJ2-5; D gene unclear. Germline values: CDR1 MNHNS, CDR2 SASEGT. The CDR3 loop spans 12 amino acids. V was cut by 1 base and J by 5 bases, with 5 bases left in between. CDR3 sequence (DNA): TGTGCCAGCAGTGAAGTGGGGGAGACCCAGTACTTC. It yields the protein CASSEVGETQYF.

CDR3 in amino acids: CASSRGNYGYTF. For the CDR3, the DNA is TGTGCCAGCAGCCGTGGAAACTATGGCTACACCTTC. The J gene is TRBJ1-2, the V gene TRBV9; D is uncertain. This CDR3 comprises 12 residues. CDR1 is SGDLS, CDR2 YYNGEE, per germline. Trimming left V 4 bases short and J 2 bases short, with 6 bases between.

The rearrangement uses TRBV29-1 and TRBJ2-1; D gene uncertain. CDR3 length: 12 amino acids. V was cut by 6 bases and J by 7 bases, with 13 bases left in between. Germline assignment: CDR1 SQVTM and CDR2 ANQGSEA. This chain's CDR3 is CSVAPSGNEQFF. The CDR3 DNA is TGCAGCGTCGCCCCCAGTGGGAATGAGCAGTTCTTC.

The chain couples TRBV9 to TRBJ2-5; D perhaps matches TRBD1 (6 bases). The CDR3 totals 15 residues. The V and J ends lost 2 bases and 1 base respectively, with 12 bases between them. Germline CDR1 is SGDLS and CDR2 is YYNGEE. The CDR3: CASSVTGLSQETQYF. CDR3 in DNA: TGTGCCAGCAGCGTGACAGGACTCTCCCAAGAGACCCAGTACTTC.

The chain links TRBV28 to TRBJ2-1, with TRBD1 matching 8 bases. The CDR3 sequence is 14 residues long. The germline gives CDR1 MDHEN, CDR2 SYDVKM. The J segment lost 5 bases and the V segment lost 4 bases, leaving 4 bases of the junction unmatched. CDR3: CASSYRTGHNEQFF. The CDR3 DNA is TGTGCCAGCAGTTATAGGACAGGGCACAATGAGCAGTTCTTC.

The chain uses TRBV6-5 and TRBJ1-1; TRBD1 matches 8 bases. Germline loops: CDR1 MNHEY, CDR2 SVGAGI. V was pared by 6 bases and J by 9 bases, with 12 bases of the junction left unmatched. This CDR3 comprises 14 residues. The chain's CDR3 is CASSPGQGTRQAFF. The CDR3 region has the DNA TGTGCCAGCAGCCCCGGACAGGGAACGAGGCAAGCTTTCTTT.

Points on this clone: Other DNA sequences in the same sample also yield this CDR3. The chain carries TRBV7-9 and TRBJ2-1; TRBD2 is a possible D gene (5 bases). The CDR3 extends over 14 amino acids. CDR1 and CDR2 (germline): SEHNR, FQNEAQ (reference sequence). Trimming removed 2 bases from V and 3 bases from J, with 8 bases in between. CDR3: CASSLTSGYNEQFF. CDR3 nucleotide sequence: TGTGCCAGCAGCTTAACTAGTGGCTACAATGAGCAGTTCTTC.

This chain connects TRBV6-5 to TRBJ1-1; TRBD1 matches at 10 bases. Germline trimming cut 2 bases from V and 4 bases from J; bases unmatched to any gene: 4. This CDR3 spans 15 amino acids. Germline values: CDR1 MNHEY, CDR2 SVGAGI. The CDR3 sequence is CASSYNGQGGTEAFF. In DNA form, the CDR3 reads TGTGCCAGCAGTTACAACGGACAGGGGGGCACTGAAGCTTTCTTT.

The chain employs TRBV5-1 and TRBJ1-4, with D possibly TRBD1 on 5 matching bases. Trimming left V 0 bases short and J 8 bases short, with 11 bases between. Germline V lookup: CDR1 SGHRS, CDR2 YFSETQ. This CDR3 contains 14 residues. CDR3 coding DNA: TGCGCCAGCAGCTTGGGCAGGGACGGCGAAAAACTGTTTTTT. Protein product: CASSLGRDGEKLFF.

In its sample, this clone was seen once. The V call is TRBV27, the J call TRBJ1-2; tentative D call: TRBD1 (6 bases). Germline assignment: CDR1 MNHEY and CDR2 SMNVEV (reference sequence). V lost 2 bases, J lost 7 bases, and 23 bases lay in between. The length of the CDR3 is 17 residues. This CDR3 reads CASSLRTPGQGKSGYTF. For the CDR3, the DNA is TGTGCCAGCAGTTTACGGACCCCCGGGCAGGGGAAGTCTGGCTACACCTTC.